The subject of this entry is one TCR beta chain. What it binds is unknown. The junction departs from germline at one end; a sequencing error may be responsible. The data belong to a study of T cell repertoires in cytomegalovirus infection. Study at large: Use of recently identified HLA-C-restricted and well-studied HLA-B-restricted CMV epitopes was part of the study. Public TCR beta signatures were indicative of both CMV infection and a matching HLA type.

The CDR3 sequence is 18 residues long. The V gene's germline CDR1 is LNHDA and CDR2 SQIVND (reference sequence). Study-level results: What dominated the ex vivo response were HLA-C-restricted CMV-specific TCR beta clonotypes. Identification of carriers of CMV plus the relevant HLA was performed using cumulative public TCR beta family frequency.

Via MiXCR, TCRdb re-called the reads, giving one row per CDR3 protein. The repertoire consists of about 900,000 distinct CDR3 sequences, with less than 35% occurring once and the leading ten covering over 12%. The gene calls are TRBV19 and TRBJ2-3; D tentatively reads TRBD1 or TRBD2 (6 bases each). The TCR comes from a human donor in good health (CMV status not recorded). Some clones in this sample may be carry-over from other donors' samples. Sequences were derived from cultured CD8+ T cells from PBMCs, sampled from culture after CMV antigen stimulation. DNA of the CDR3: TGTACCAGTAGTAGAATCCTGGAGGGGGTCCTACGCACAGATACGCAGTATTTT. Its translation: CTSSRILEGVLRTDTQYF.